The T cell receptor beta chain under discussion was sequenced for a study of T cells in Graves' hyperthyroidism and ophthalmopathy. This clonotype was counted many times. Its antigen remains unidentified. Calling Graves' hyperthyroidism stable meant ophthalmopathy did not progress within 18 months. Trimming shortened V by 4 bases and J by 1 base, and 14 bases separated the two germline ends. Per the germline V gene, CDR1 is SQVTM and CDR2 is ANQGSEA. The length of the CDR3 is 14 residues. TCR beta CDR3 regions were amplified from RNA. In the first-round RT-PCR of the TCR CDR3, the HTBI primer set was used. Each CDR3 protein gets one entry after TCRdb re-called the multiplex PCR reads with MiXCR. The table has roughly 700,000 distinct CDR3 sequences, around a third seen once; the top ten hold approximately 31%. General study findings and limits: Most thyroid clonotypes expanded above 0.001 appeared in blood too.

The V gene is TRBV29-1, the J gene TRBJ2-7, with D perhaps matching TRBD1 (6 bases). Material for sequencing was blood. This clonotype originated in a woman aged 35 to 49 with Graves' hyperthyroidism. CDR3: CSVGWPQGSYEQYF. The CDR3 nucleotides read TGCAGCGTTGGGTGGCCGCAGGGGTCCTACGAGCAGTACTTC.